This T cell receptor beta chain is from a study of blood T cell repertoires in COVID-19. About the study: Some COVID-19 samples were acute and others convalescent; all came from the United States, Italy and Spain. T cells, B-cell-depleted T cells, or PBMCs provided the cDNA or gDNA that served as material.

In the authors' methods: Amplification of reference gene primers provided the estimated nucleated cell counts. The protocol was immunoSEQ multiplex PCR, while the TCRdb copy is restricted to in-frame clones and leaves out a portion. V and J calls plus clone size are reproduced from that table; the DNA served to infer D and trimming. In the table there are some 8,100 clones, around 92% of which are singletons. Trimming cost V 8 bases and J 4 bases; bases outside gene matches: 1. In germline, CDR1 is KGHSH, CDR2 LQKENI. The CDR3 extends over 13 amino acids. The origin of this receptor is a woman in her 50s with active COVID-19. Sequenced input: peripheral blood. J is TRBJ2-1 and V is TRBV18, with 11 bases that match TRBD1. The CDR3 DNA is TGTGCCAGCGGACAGGGGGCTTACAATGAGCAGTTCTTC. It translates to CASGQGAYNEQFF.